This record concerns one TCR beta chain sequence. Its cognate antigen is unknown. This sample stems from a study of T cell responses to AZD1222 COVID-19 vaccine. General study findings and limits: Possibly, clonal diversity was underestimated; donors were largely white British and included more females. Variant regions that are unmutated are reportedly the target of nearly half of spike-specific TCRs. Baseline seropositives among AZD1222 recipients totaled only five to seven. Every sample of the repertoires postdated the peak T cell response.

Produced via immunoSEQ multiplex PCR; TCRdb's table is partial and in-frame only. The sample includes over 110,000 clones, roughly 93% seen only once; the top ten take roughly an eighth. This CDR3 spans 17 amino acids. This clonotype was sampled from an adult who had recovered from COVID-19. The chain recombines TRBV21-1 with TRBJ1-6. TRBV21-1 is noted as a pseudogene. Specimen: peripheral blood, collected after recovery from COVID-19. The CDR3 sequence is CASSKVVPEGTNSPLHF. In DNA, the CDR3 is TGTGCCAGCAGCAAAGTAGTCCCTGAGGGAACGAATTCACCCCTCCACTTT.